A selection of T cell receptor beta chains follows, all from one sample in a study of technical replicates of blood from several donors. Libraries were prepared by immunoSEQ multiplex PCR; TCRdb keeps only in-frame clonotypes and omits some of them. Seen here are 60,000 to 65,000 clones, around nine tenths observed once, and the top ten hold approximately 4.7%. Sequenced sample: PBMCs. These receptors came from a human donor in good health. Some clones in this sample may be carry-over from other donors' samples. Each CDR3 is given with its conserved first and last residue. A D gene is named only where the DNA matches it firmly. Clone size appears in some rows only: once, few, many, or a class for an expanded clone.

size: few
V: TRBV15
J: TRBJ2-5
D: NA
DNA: TGTGCCACCAGCAGAGATACCATAGAGTCCTTGGTCGGGACCCAGTACTTC
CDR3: CATSRDTIESLVGTQYF

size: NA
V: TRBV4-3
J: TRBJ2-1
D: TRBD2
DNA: TGCGCCAGCAGCCCAGACCCTAGCGGGCACAATGAGCAGTTCTTC
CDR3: CASSPDPSGHNEQFF

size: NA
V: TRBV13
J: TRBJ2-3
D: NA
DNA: TGTGCCAGCAGTGTCAGGGTTAGCACAGATACGCAGTATTTT
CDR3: CASSVRVSTDTQYF

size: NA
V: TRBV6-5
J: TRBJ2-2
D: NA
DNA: TGTGCCAGCAGCAACAGGATAAACACCGGGGAGCTGTTTTTT
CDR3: CASSNRINTGELFF

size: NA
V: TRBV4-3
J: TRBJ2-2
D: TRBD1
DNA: TGCGCCAGCAGCCCCGACAGGGGGCCCGGGGAGCTGTTTTTT
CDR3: CASSPDRGPGELFF

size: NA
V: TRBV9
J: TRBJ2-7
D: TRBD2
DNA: TGTGCCAGCAGCGTAGTGAGTAGCGGGGCAGAGCAGTACTTC
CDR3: CASSVVSSGAEQYF

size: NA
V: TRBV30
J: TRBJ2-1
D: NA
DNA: TGTGCCTGGAGTTCTACCTACAATGAGCAGTTCTTC
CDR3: CAWSSTYNEQFF

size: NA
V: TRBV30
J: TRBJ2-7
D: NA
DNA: TGTGCCTGGAGGTTCGGTGGGAGACACTACGAGCAGTACTTC
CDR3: CAWRFGGRHYEQYF

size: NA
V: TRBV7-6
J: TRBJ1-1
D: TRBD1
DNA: TGTGCCAGCAGCCTACAGGGGGACACTGAAGCTTTCTTT
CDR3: CASSLQGDTEAFF

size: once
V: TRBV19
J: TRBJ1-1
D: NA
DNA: TGTGCCAGTAGTCCTAGCAGGACGGGGGACACTGAAGCTTTCTTT
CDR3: CASSPSRTGDTEAFF

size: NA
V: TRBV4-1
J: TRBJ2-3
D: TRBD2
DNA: TGCGCCAGCAGCCAAGATGAACTAGCGGGGGCCACAGATACGCAGTATTTT
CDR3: CASSQDELAGATDTQYF

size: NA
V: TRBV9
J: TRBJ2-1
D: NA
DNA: TGTGCCAGCAGCGTAGACTTGGGGGGTGAGCAGTTCTTC
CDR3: CASSVDLGGEQFF

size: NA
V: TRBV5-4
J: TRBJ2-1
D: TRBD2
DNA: TGTGCCAGCAGCTTTCTACTAGCGGGAGTTGGGGAGCAGTTCTTC
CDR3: CASSFLLAGVGEQFF

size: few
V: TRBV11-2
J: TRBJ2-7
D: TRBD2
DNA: TGTGCCAGCAGAAAGGCCGGGACTAGGGCCTACGAGCAGTACTTC
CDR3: CASRKAGTRAYEQYF

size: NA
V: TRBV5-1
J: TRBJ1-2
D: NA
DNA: TGCGCCAGCAGCCTACCGACAGCTTCTAACTATGGCTACACCTTC
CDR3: CASSLPTASNYGYTF

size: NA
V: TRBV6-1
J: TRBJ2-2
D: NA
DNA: TGTGCCAGCATTGTGAACAGCGGTATATCCGGGGAGCTGTTTTTT
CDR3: CASIVNSGISGELFF

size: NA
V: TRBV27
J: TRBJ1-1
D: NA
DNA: TGTGCCAGCAGGAAACAGGGCTCTGAAGCTTTCTTT
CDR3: CASRKQGSEAFF

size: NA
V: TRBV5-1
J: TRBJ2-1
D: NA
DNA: TGCGCCAGCACCAAGACAGGGGAGGGTGAGCAGTTCTTC
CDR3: CASTKTGEGEQFF

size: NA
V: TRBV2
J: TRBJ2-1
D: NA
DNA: TGTGCCAGCAGTGCCCGGGGTCGGAATGAGCAGTTCTTC
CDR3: CASSARGRNEQFF

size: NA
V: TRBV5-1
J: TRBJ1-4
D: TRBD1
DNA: TGCGCCAGCAGCTTGGGCGGGACAGGGGGTGAAAAACTGTTTTTT
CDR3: CASSLGGTGGEKLFF

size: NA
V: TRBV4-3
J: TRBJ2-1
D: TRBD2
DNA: TGCGCCAGCAGCCAAGATGGTAGCGGGAGGCCCTACAATGAGCAGTTCTTC
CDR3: CASSQDGSGRPYNEQFF

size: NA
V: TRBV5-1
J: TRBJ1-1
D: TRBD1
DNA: TGCGCCAGCAGCTTAGGGACAGGGCGATTGGCGAACACTGAAGCTTTCTTT
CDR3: CASSLGTGRLANTEAFF

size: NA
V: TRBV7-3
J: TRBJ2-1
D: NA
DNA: TGTGCCAGCAGCTTAAACGGCGGGTCCTCCTACAATGAGCAGTTCTTC
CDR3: CASSLNGGSSYNEQFF

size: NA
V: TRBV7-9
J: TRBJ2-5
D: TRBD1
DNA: TGTGCCAGCAGCTTACGGGCAGGGGGCATAGAAGAGACCCAGTACTTC
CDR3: CASSLRAGGIEETQYF

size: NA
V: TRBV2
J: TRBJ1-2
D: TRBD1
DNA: TGTGCCATACTACAGGGGGCGCAGAGTGGGGCCAACTATGGCTACACCTTC
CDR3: CAILQGAQSGANYGYTF

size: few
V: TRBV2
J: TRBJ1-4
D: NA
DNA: TGTGCCAGCACCCCAGGGTCAGAAAAACTGTTTTTT
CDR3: CASTPGSEKLFF

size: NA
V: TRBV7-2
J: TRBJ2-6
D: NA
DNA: TGTGCCAGCAGCTTAGGGTTCAGCTCTGGGGCCAACGTCCTGACTTTC
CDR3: CASSLGFSSGANVLTF

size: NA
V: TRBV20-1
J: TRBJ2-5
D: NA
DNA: TGCAGTGCTGGTTCTAAAGAGACCCAGTACTTC
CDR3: CSAGSKETQYF

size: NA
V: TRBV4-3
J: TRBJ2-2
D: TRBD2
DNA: TGCGCCAGCAGCCAAGATTGGCTAGCGGGAGCCGGGGAGCTGTTTTTT
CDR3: CASSQDWLAGAGELFF

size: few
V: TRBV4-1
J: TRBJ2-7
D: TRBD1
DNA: TGCGCCAGCAGTCGGACAGGGGGAGACTCCTACGAGCAGTACTTC
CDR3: CASSRTGGDSYEQYF

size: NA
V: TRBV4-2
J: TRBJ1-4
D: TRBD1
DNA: TGTGCCAGCAGCCAGGACCCACAGGGGACTAATGAAAAACTGTTTTTT
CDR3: CASSQDPQGTNEKLFF

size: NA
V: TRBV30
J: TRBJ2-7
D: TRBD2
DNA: TGTGCCTGGACCAGACTAGCGGGAGCCTACGAGCAGTACTTC
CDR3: CAWTRLAGAYEQYF

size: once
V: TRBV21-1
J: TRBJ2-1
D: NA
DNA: TGTGCCAGCAGCAAACCCGGGGTAGCGGGAGGGAAGATAGGCAATGAGCAGTTCTTC
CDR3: CASSKPGVAGGKIGNEQFF

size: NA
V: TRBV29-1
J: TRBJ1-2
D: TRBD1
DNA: TGCAGCGTATCGACAGGGGGTAACTATGGCTACACCTTC
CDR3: CSVSTGGNYGYTF

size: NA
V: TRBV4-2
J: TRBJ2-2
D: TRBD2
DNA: TGTGCCAGCAGCCTCCACCCGACTAGCGGGGGGGCGTTCACCGGGGAGCTGTTTTTT
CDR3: CASSLHPTSGGAFTGELFF

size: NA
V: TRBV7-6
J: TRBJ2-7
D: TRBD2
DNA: TGTGCCAGCAGCTTAGGAACCAGGACTAGCGGGAGTTGGTACGAGCAGTACTTC
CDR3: CASSLGTRTSGSWYEQYF

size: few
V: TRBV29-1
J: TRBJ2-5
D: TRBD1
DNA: TGCAGCGTTGTCCCAAACAGGGGTGCGGGAGAGACCCAGTACTTC
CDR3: CSVVPNRGAGETQYF

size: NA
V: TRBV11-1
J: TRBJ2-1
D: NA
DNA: TGTGCCAGCAAAAGCACGAGAGGGTGGGATGAGCAGTTCTTC
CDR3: CASKSTRGWDEQFF

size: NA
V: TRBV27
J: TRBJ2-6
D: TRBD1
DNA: TGTGCCAGCAGTCAAAACCGGGACAGGGTGTCTGGGGCCAACGTCCTGACTTTC
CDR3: CASSQNRDRVSGANVLTF

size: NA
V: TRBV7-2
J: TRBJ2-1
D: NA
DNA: TGTGCCAGCAGCTTAAACGCGGGAACCTCCTACAATGAGCAGTTCTTC
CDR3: CASSLNAGTSYNEQFF

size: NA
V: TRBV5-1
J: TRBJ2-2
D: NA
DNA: TGCGCCAGCAGCGAAGGGGTGGGGGAGCTGTTTTTT
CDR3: CASSEGVGELFF

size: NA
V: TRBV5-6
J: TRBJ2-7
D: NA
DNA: TGTGCCAGCAGCTTGTTAGGGGCAGGGTTCACCTACGAGCAGTACTTC
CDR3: CASSLLGAGFTYEQYF

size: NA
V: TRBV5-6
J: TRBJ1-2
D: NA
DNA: TGTGCCAGCAGCCCCCTCCGAGGCTATGGCTACACCTTC
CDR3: CASSPLRGYGYTF

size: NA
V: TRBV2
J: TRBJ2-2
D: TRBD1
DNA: TGTGCCAGCAGGGACGGGACAGGGGTAAACACCGGGGAGCTGTTTTTT
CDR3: CASRDGTGVNTGELFF

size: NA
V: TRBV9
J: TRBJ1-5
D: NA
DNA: TGTGCCAGCAGCGTAGTGGGCACCATCCTCGATCAGCCCCAGCATTTT
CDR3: CASSVVGTILDQPQHF

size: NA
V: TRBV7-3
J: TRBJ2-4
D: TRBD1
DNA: TGTGCCAGCAGCTCGCGGACAGGGGGCGCTAACATTCAGTACTTC
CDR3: CASSSRTGGANIQYF

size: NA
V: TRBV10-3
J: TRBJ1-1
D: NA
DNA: TGTGCCATCAGCGGGGTGGGTCAAGTCACTGAAGCTTTCTTT
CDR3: CAISGVGQVTEAFF

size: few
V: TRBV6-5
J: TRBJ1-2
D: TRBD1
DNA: TGTGCCAGCAGTTTGGAAGGGGGCGACTATGGCTACACCTTC
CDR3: CASSLEGGDYGYTF

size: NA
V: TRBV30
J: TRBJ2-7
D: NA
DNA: TGTGCCTGGAGTGTAGCCGCACTTGGAGGAGACGAGCAGTACTTC
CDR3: CAWSVAALGGDEQYF

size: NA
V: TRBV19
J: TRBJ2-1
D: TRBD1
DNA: TGTGCCAGTAGGGGACAGGGGGAGCAGTTCTTC
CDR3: CASRGQGEQFF

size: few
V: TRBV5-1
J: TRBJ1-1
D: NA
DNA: TGCGCCAGCAGCTTGACTGTAAACACTGAAGCTTTCTTT
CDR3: CASSLTVNTEAFF